The 10 T cell receptor beta chains in this list originate from one sample, sequenced in a study of blood T cell repertoires in COVID-19. Sequencing used immunoSEQ multiplex PCR; TCRdb keeps in-frame clones, though not all of them. Seen here are over 65,000 clones, about 82% observed once, and the top ten hold about a sixth. Material: peripheral blood. The source is a man at least 80 years old with active or convalescent COVID-19.

The rearrangement uses TRBV12-5 and TRBJ2-5; the match to TRBD1 covers 9 bases. V was pared by 3 bases and J by 2 bases, with 10 bases of the junction left unmatched. Germline values: CDR1 LGHNT, CDR2 FRNRAP. The CDR3 is 17 residues long. CDR3 bases: TGTGCTAGTGGTTTTTTTGGAGACAGGGGGGCACAAGAGACCCAGTACTTC. Translating gives CASGFFGDRGAQETQYF.

This sequence joins TRBV1 and TRBJ2-2; the table's D call TRBD2 went unverified against the DNA. TRBV1 has pseudogene status. The length of the CDR3 is 14 residues. The CDR3 region has the DNA TGCACCAGCAGCGGGACTAGCACTAGCGGGGAGCTGTTTTTT. Amino acid sequence: CTSSGTSTSGELFF.

The chain combines TRBV5-1 with TRBJ1-5; unclear D gene. The CDR3 runs 13 residues. CDR1 is SGHRS, CDR2 YFSETQ, per germline. The V gene lost 1 base and the J gene lost 7 bases, with 9 bases spanning the gap. The CDR3 sequence is CASSLNSGQPQHF. CDR3 bases: TGCGCCAGCAGCTTGAACAGCGGACAGCCCCAGCATTTT.

The chain couples TRBV19 to TRBJ2-2; possible D gene TRBD1, 6 bases. The CDR3 loop spans 14 amino acids. V lost 4 bases and J lost 8, with 14 bases in between. Germline CDR1 reads LNHDA; CDR2 reads SQIVND (reference sequence). The CDR3 sequence: CASSTGTFRGELFF. CDR3 DNA sequence: TGTGCCAGTAGTACAGGGACATTTAGGGGGGAGCTGTTTTTT.

This sequence joins TRBV7-6 and TRBJ2-3; 9 bases are a match to TRBD2. Trimming took 5 bases from V and 3 from J; bases not matched to a gene: 9. The CDR3 extends over 16 amino acids. Germline V CDR1 and CDR2: SGHVS, FNYEAQ. For the CDR3, the DNA is TGTGCCAGCAGCCGGGCTAGCGGGGTCCTTACAGATACGCAGTATTTT. Translating it yields CASSRASGVLTDTQYF.

The chain links TRBV7-8 to TRBJ2-3, with D perhaps matching TRBD2 (6 bases). The germline V gene has CDR1 SGHVS and CDR2 FQNEAQ. V lost 4 bases to trimming and J lost 0 bases, with 14 bases between them. The CDR3 spans 16 residues. CDR3 DNA: TGTGCCAGCAGCTCCGGGTTAGCGGCTAGCACAGATACGCAGTATTTT. Its protein is CASSSGLAASTDTQYF.

The rearrangement uses TRBV7-3 and TRBJ1-2, with 7 bases that match TRBD1. Germline assignment: CDR1 SGHTA and CDR2 FQGTGA. CDR3 length equals 16 residues. Unmatched junction bases numbered 10, after V lost 2 bases and J lost 4 bases. Here the CDR3 reads CASSLEPVGTAYGYTF. CDR3 nucleotide sequence: TGTGCCAGCAGCTTAGAGCCCGTCGGGACAGCCTATGGCTACACCTTC.

J is TRBJ2-7 and V is TRBV6-5; the D gene is possibly TRBD1 (6 bases). V lost 5 bases and J lost 6, with 14 bases in between. CDR1 and CDR2 (germline): MNHEY, SVGAGI. The CDR3 extends over 13 amino acids. The CDR3 DNA reads TGTGCCAGCAGTACAGGGTCTCGACGCGAGCAGTACGTC. Amino acid sequence: CASSTGSRREQYV.

CDR3 sequence: CASSPRQQNEKLFF. The CDR3 DNA reads TGTGCCAGCTCACCACGACAGCAAAATGAAAAACTGTTTTTT. The V call is TRBV18, the J call TRBJ1-4, with D maybe TRBD1 (5 bases). CDR1 is KGHSH and CDR2 is LQKENI in the germline V gene. This CDR3 region has 14 residues. V dropped 1 base and J dropped 5 bases, with 8 bases sitting between them.

The rearrangement uses TRBV5-1 and TRBJ2-1, with 7 bases lining up with TRBD1. Trimming at V came to 5 bases and at J to 2 bases, leaving 4 bases not matched to a gene. The CDR3 has 14 amino acids. CDR1 is SGHRS and CDR2 is YFSETQ in the germline V gene. The CDR3 here is CASRLGGPYNEQFF. In DNA, the CDR3 is TGCGCCAGCAGATTAGGGGGCCCCTACAATGAGCAGTTCTTC.